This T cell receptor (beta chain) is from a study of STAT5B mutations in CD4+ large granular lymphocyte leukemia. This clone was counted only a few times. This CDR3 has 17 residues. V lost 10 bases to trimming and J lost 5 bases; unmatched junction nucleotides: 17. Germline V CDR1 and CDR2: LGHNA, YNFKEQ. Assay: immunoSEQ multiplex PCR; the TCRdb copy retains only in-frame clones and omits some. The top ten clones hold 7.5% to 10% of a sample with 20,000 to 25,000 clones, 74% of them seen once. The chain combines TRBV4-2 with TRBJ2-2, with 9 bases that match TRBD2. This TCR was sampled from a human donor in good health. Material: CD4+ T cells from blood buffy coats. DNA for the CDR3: TGTGCCACCCAATTGGTGGGAGCGGGGGGACCAACCGGGGAGCTGTTTTTT. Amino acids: CATQLVGAGGPTGELFF.